The next 21 T cell receptor beta chains were all read from a single sample in a study of regulatory T cells in long-lasting Graves disease. Arm-PCR of CDR3 regions with iRepertoire HTBI primers generated TCR beta libraries. TCRdb passed the multiplex PCR reads through MiXCR, listing each CDR3 protein once. The table includes about 400,000 distinct CDR3 sequences, around 20% detected once. As for time point: persistent/refractory GD, antithyroid drugs over 5 years with positive TRAb. There was RNA extracted from PBMCs, and the TCR library was made from it. This material consisted of peripheral blood mononuclear cells (PBMCs), taken when the disease was refractory, from a patient treated with antithyroid drugs. Source of these receptors: a female donor with Graves disease.

This clonotype has at least ten counts. This chain uses TRBV6-2 or TRBV6-3 with TRBJ2-7, with 10 positions matching TRBD2. This CDR3 is built from 15 residues. The germline gives CDR1 MNHEY, CDR2 SVGEGT. V dropped 4 bases and J dropped 12; count of bases not matched to a gene: 15. CDR3 protein: CASSSPLAGETLWYF. In nucleotides, the CDR3 is TGTGCCAGCAGTTCCCCCCTAGCGGGAGAGACTCTTTGGTACTTC.

This clonotype has only a few counts. Possible read error: a much larger clone is one base away. The J gene is TRBJ2-7, the V gene TRBV2; 13 bases agree with TRBD2. The junction had 6 bases not matched to a gene; V was cut back by 5 bases and J by 2 bases. This CDR3 has 16 residues. Germline loops: CDR1 SNHLY, CDR2 FYNNEI. CDR3 nucleotides: TGTGCCAGCAGTCTCAGCGGACTAGCGGGAGCCTACGAGCAGTACTTC. Protein: CASSLSGLAGAYEQYF.

Of note for this clonotype: A far larger clone is just one base off, so this is likely a read error. The chain couples TRBV2 to TRBJ1-2; D is ambiguous. The V gene lost 4 bases and the J gene lost 4 bases, with 13 bases spanning the gap. CDR1 is SNHLY, CDR2 FYNNEI, per germline. This CDR3 region has 14 residues. The CDR3 loop is CASSVNGRSYGYTF. As DNA, the CDR3 is TGTGCCAGCAGTGTCAATGGGCGAAGCTATGGCTACACCTTC.

Worth noting for this clonotype: Since a much larger clone is just one base distant, this may be a read error. This chain links TRBV6-2 or TRBV6-3 with TRBJ2-7; 7 bases agree with TRBD2. Germline-derived CDR1 and CDR2 are MNHEY and SVGEGT. This CDR3 comprises 14 residues. J lost 5 bases, V lost 11 bases, and 15 bases had no gene match. The CDR3 coding sequence is TGTGCCGGTCGTGAGGGAGGGAAGGTGAACGAGCAGTACTTC. It translates to CAGREGGKVNEQYF.

The chain is built from TRBV5-1 and TRBJ2-5, with 10 bases fitting TRBD1. Germline loops: CDR1 SGHRS, CDR2 YFSETQ. V lost 7 bases and J lost 3; bases outside the gene matches: 9. CDR3 length: 15 residues. In DNA, the CDR3 is TGCGCCAGCTCCCATGCTGGGACAGGGGAAGAGACCCAGTACTTC. This encodes CASSHAGTGEETQYF.

This clonotype appeared many times. The chain joins TRBV28 to TRBJ2-7; 7 bases are a match to TRBD1. V was pared by 6 bases and J by 2 bases, with 10 bases of the junction left unmatched. The CDR3 totals 15 residues. The germline gives CDR1 MDHEN, CDR2 SYDVKM. CDR3 sequence reads: CASSRPTGLTYEQYF. The CDR3 region has the DNA TGTGCCAGCAGCCGACCGACAGGGCTGACCTACGAGCAGTACTTC.

V usage is TRBV27 and J usage is TRBJ2-2, with no clear D. This CDR3 has 12 amino acids. V gave up 3 bases and J gave up 8 bases, with 7 bases separating them. Germline CDR1 reads MNHEY; CDR2 reads SMNVEV (reference sequence). CDR3 sequence (DNA): TGTGCCAGCAGTTTCCGCGGTGGGGAGCTGTTTTTT. As protein: CASSFRGGELFF.

The CDR3 protein is CASSPFGRTVNNSPLHF. The CDR3 region has the DNA TGTGCCAGCTCACCATTTGGAAGGACCGTCAATAATTCACCCCTCCACTTT. V and J are TRBV18 and TRBJ1-6; D not resolved. The V gene lost 2 bases and the J gene lost 5 bases, with 16 bases spanning the gap. This CDR3 has 17 residues. CDR1 is KGHSH, CDR2 LQKENI, per germline.

In this sample, this clonotype turned up a few times. V and J are TRBV19 and TRBJ2-7, with D perhaps given as TRBD1 or TRBD2 (5 bases each). CDR1 and CDR2 (germline): LNHDA, SQIVND (reference sequence). The CDR3 extends over 14 amino acids. Trimming shortened V by 5 bases and J by 5 bases, and 16 bases separated the two germline ends. The CDR3, as DNA: TGTGCCAGTAGTTCCGGGACGATTGAAAACGAGCAGTACTTC. Its translation: CASSSGTIENEQYF.

This clonotype has ten or more counts. The V and J genes are TRBV30 and TRBJ1-3; D is ambiguous. Trimming removed 4 bases at V and 0 bases at J, with 1 base between. The CDR3 spans 11 residues. CDR1 GTSNPN and CDR2 SVGIG come from the germline V gene (reference sequence). CDR3 bases: TGTGCCTGGACCTCTGGAAACACCATATATTTT. The encoded protein is CAWTSGNTIYF. The full variable domain, completed using reference TRBV30 and TRBJ1-3, is SQTIHQWPATLVQPVGSPLSLECTVEGTSNPNLYWYRQAAGRGLQLLFYSVGIGQISSEVPQNLSASRPQDRQFILSSKKLLLSDSGFYLCAWTSGNTIYFGEGSWLTVV.

The chain employs TRBV7-2 and TRBJ2-7; possibly TRBD2 for D (7 bases). The V end lost 3 bases, the J end lost 2 bases, and 14 bases lay between the germline ends. Germline lookup yields CDR1 SGHTA and CDR2 FQGNSA. The CDR3 loop spans 15 amino acids. CDR3 sequence: CASSFGGGPTYEQYF. DNA of the CDR3: TGTGCCAGCAGCTTTGGGGGGGGGCCTACCTACGAGCAGTACTTC.

This clonotype showed up many times. The rearrangement links TRBV3-1 to TRBJ1-2, with D unclear. With 1 base removed from V and 7 bases from J, the gap between germline ends came to 10 bases. The CDR3 spans 13 residues. The germline V gene has CDR1 LGHDT and CDR2 YNNKEL (reference sequence). The CDR3 sequence is CASSQGTSVGYTF. The DNA for the CDR3 is TGTGCCAGCAGCCAAGGGACGAGCGTTGGCTACACCTTC.

The V call is TRBV3-1, the J call TRBJ2-1; D unclear. There are 11 residues in the CDR3. V dropped 4 bases and J dropped 7 bases, with 5 bases sitting between them. Germline CDR1 LGHDT, CDR2 YNNKEL (reference sequence). CDR3 in amino acids: CASSRNNEQFF. As DNA, the CDR3 is TGTGCCAGCAGCCGTAATAATGAGCAGTTCTTC.

The chain has TRBV7-9 and TRBJ2-7; 9 positions match TRBD1. Germline V gene data show CDR1 as SEHNR and CDR2 as FQNEAQ (reference sequence). The CDR3 length is 13 residues. The trim removed 4 bases at V and 4 bases at J, leaving 2 bases unmatched. CDR3 protein: CASSWDRVYEQYF. CDR3 nucleotides: TGTGCCAGCAGCTGGGACAGGGTTTACGAGCAGTACTTC.

The CDR3 reads CASSIGLAGEQFF. CDR3 DNA: TGTGCCAGTAGTATCGGACTAGCGGGAGAGCAGTTCTTC. The J gene is TRBJ2-1, the V gene TRBV19; 12 bases are shared with TRBD2. The V and J ends lost 3 bases and 10 bases, in that order; junction bases with no gene match: 1. CDR1 is LNHDA, CDR2 SQIVND, per germline (reference sequence). The CDR3 totals 13 residues.

Many counts were recorded for this clonotype. The CDR3 DNA follows: TGTGCCAGCAGTTGGGACAGCTTGAACACTGAAGCTTTCTTT. Amino acid sequence: CASSWDSLNTEAFF. This chain connects TRBV28 to TRBJ1-1, with 7 nucleotides matching TRBD1. V trimming: 4 bases; J trimming: 0 bases; junction bases outside the gene matches: 2. Germline V gene sequence: CDR1 MDHEN, CDR2 SYDVKM. The CDR3 is 14 residues long.

This chain connects TRBV28 to TRBJ2-2; D might be TRBD1 or TRBD2, each matching 7 bases. The CDR3 is 15 amino acids. Germline V gene data show CDR1 as MDHEN and CDR2 as SYDVKM. The ends were cut back, 6 bases at V and 7 bases at J, with 18 bases in the middle. CDR3 region: CASSRTGEGFGELFF. The DNA for the CDR3 is TGTGCCAGCAGCCGCACAGGGGAGGGTTTCGGGGAGCTGTTTTTT.

This chain links TRBV19 with TRBJ1-5; D is perhaps TRBD1 (6 bases). Germline V CDR1 and CDR2: LNHDA, SQIVND (reference sequence). The CDR3 is made up of 13 amino acids. CDR3 nucleotide sequence: TGTACCGAAGGGGGTTCGTGCAATCAGCCCCAGCATTTT. Protein: CTEGGSCNQPQHF.

Turning to this clonotype: The germline gene is not matched at one end of the junction; a read error may be the cause. The V and J genes are TRBV12-3 or TRBV12-4 and TRBJ2-7; D remains unclear. The CDR3 loop spans 14 amino acids. The CDR3 spells CASRRERSSYKQYF. In nucleotides, the CDR3 is TGTGCCAGCAGAAGAGAAAGGAGCTCCTACAAGCAGTACTTC.

This clonotype came up many times. This chain joins TRBV12-3 or TRBV12-4 and TRBJ2-5; D ambiguous. The CDR3 spans 13 residues. With 3 bases removed from V and 1 base from J, the gap between germline ends came to 6 bases. CDR3 region: CASSFQAQETQYF. The CDR3 nucleotides are TGTGCCAGCAGTTTCCAGGCCCAAGAGACCCAGTACTTC.

This clonotype was counted ten times or more. The chain employs TRBV15 and TRBJ2-6; D is ambiguous. The germline V and J ends were trimmed by 4 bases and 0 bases, with 16 bases remaining between them. The CDR3 covers 18 residues. Germline CDR1 LNHNV, CDR2 YYDKDF (reference sequence). CDR3: CATSIDVPWSSGANVLTF. The CDR3 DNA reads as TGTGCCACCAGCATCGATGTTCCGTGGAGCTCTGGGGCCAACGTCCTGACTTTC.